Ten or more counts support the clone carrying this T cell receptor (beta chain). The time point denotes: newly diagnosed GD, antithyroid drugs for less than 3 months. Preparation of the TCR library used RNA extracted from PBMCs. The TCR beta library used iRepertoire HTBI primers with Arm-PCR amplification of CDR3. As handled by the study authors: Identification yielded 55 to 75 TRBV and 13 to 15 TRBJ segments across samples. TCRdb ran MiXCR on the multiplex PCR reads and lists one entry per CDR3 protein. Here the V and J calls rest on TCRdb's processing, not on the authors' analysis. This table holds 400,000 to 500,000 distinct CDR3 sequences, 14% to 15% found once. The data were taken from a study of regulatory T cells in long-lasting Graves disease. Trimming shortened V by 6 bases and J by 5 bases, and 13 bases separated the two germline ends. Germline CDR1 is LNHDA and CDR2 is SQIVND (reference sequence). CDR3 size: 13 residues.

In addition, the sample was reused for a study of T cells in Graves' hyperthyroidism and ophthalmopathy. From that second work: Each patient was aged 18 to 65 and had newly diagnosed hyperthyroidism of under 2 months' duration. In the blood, most expanded thyroid clonotypes above 0.001 appeared as well.

This material consisted of peripheral blood mononuclear cells (PBMCs), taken at new diagnosis, from a patient treated with antithyroid drugs. This clonotype was sampled from a woman aged 40-49 years with Graves disease. The V call is TRBV19, the J call TRBJ1-1, with D possibly matching TRBD1 (5 bases). The CDR3 is CASRGEGSTEAFF. CDR3 DNA: TGTGCCAGTAGGGGGGAAGGGAGTACTGAAGCTTTCTTT.